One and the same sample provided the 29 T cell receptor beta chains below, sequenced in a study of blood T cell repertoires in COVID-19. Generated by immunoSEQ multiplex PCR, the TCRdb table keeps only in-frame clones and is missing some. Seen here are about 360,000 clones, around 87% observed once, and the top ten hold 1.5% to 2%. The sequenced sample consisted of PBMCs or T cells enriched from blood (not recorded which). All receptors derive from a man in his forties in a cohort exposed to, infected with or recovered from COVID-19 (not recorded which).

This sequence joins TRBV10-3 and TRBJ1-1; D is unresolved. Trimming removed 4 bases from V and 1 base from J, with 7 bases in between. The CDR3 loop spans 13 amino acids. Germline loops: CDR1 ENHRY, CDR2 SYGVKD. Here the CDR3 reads CAISGEKNTEAFF. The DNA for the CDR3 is TGTGCCATCAGTGGGGAGAAGAACACTGAAGCTTTCTTT.

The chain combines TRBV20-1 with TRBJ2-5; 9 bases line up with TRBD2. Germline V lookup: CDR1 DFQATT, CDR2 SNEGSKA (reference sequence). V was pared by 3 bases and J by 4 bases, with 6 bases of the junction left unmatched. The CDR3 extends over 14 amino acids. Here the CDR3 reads CSASLREGGETQYF. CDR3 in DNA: TGCAGTGCTAGTTTGCGGGAGGGAGGAGAGACCCAGTACTTC.

CDR3 nucleotides: TGTGCCAGCAGTTACTCGCGTACAGGGGTTTTCTATGGCTACACCTTC. It codes for CASSYSRTGVFYGYTF. The rearrangement uses TRBV6-5 and TRBJ1-2, with 7 bases that match TRBD1. V was pared by 0 bases and J by 4 bases, with 8 bases of the junction left unmatched. Germline V gives CDR1 MNHEY, CDR2 SVGAGI. The CDR3 consists of 16 residues.

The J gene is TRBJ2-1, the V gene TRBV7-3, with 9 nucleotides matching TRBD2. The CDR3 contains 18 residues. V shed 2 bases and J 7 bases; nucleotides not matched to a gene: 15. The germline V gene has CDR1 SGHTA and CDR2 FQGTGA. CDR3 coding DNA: TGTGCCAGCAGCTTAGGGCGGCATAGCGGGAGTAACCAAAATGAGCAGTTCTTC. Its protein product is CASSLGRHSGSNQNEQFF. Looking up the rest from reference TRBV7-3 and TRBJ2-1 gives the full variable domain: GAGVSQTPSNKVTEKGKYVELRCDPISGHTALYWYRQSLGQGPEFLIYFQGTGAADDSGLPNDRFFAVRPEGSVSTLKIQRTERGDSAVYLCASSLGRHSGSNQNEQFFGPGTRLTVL.

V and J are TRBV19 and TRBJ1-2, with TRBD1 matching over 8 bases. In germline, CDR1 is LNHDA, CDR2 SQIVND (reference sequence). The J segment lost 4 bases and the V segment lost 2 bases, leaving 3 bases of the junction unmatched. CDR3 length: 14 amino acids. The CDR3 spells CASSILTGGYGYTF. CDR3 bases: TGTGCCAGTAGTATACTTACAGGGGGCTATGGCTACACCTTC.

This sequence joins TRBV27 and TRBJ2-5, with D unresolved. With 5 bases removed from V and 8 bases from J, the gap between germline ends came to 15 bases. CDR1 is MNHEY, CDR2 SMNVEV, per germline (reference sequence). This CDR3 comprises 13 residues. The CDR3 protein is CASSLTFKRTQYF. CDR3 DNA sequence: TGTGCCAGCAGTCTAACCTTCAAGAGAACCCAGTACTTC.

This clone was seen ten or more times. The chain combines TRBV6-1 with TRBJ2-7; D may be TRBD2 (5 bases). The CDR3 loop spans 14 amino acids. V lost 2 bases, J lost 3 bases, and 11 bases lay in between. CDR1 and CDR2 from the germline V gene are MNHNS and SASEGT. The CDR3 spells CASSETGRGYEQYF. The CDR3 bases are TGTGCCAGCAGTGAAACGGGCCGGGGCTACGAGCAGTACTTC.

The CDR3 coding sequence is TGTGCCATCAGTGTATCCAGCGGGAGAAATGGGAACACCGGGGAGCTGTTTTTT. Amino acids: CAISVSSGRNGNTGELFF. The chain has TRBV10-3 and TRBJ2-2, with TRBD2 matching 8 bases. Germline lookup yields CDR1 ENHRY and CDR2 SYGVKD. CDR3 length: 18 residues. After removal of 4 bases from V and 1 base from J, the junction contained 11 bases not matched to a gene.

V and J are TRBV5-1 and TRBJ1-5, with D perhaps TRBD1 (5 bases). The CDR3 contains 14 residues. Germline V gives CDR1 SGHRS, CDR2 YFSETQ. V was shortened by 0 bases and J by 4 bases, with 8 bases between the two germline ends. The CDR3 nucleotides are TGCGCCAGCAGCTTGGACCAGGGAAATCAGCCCCAGCATTTT. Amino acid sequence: CASSLDQGNQPQHF.

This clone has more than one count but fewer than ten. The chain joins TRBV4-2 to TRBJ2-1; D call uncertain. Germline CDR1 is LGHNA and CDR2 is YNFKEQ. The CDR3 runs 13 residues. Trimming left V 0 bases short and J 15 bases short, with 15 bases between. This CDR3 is CASSQEITSPRFF. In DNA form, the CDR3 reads TGTGCCAGCAGCCAAGAGATAACCAGTCCTAGGTTCTTC.

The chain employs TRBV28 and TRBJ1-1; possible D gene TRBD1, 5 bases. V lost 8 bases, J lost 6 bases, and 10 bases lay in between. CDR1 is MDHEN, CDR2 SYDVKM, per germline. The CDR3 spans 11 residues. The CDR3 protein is CASAGGAEAFF. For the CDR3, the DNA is TGTGCCAGCGCGGGGGGGGCTGAAGCTTTCTTT.

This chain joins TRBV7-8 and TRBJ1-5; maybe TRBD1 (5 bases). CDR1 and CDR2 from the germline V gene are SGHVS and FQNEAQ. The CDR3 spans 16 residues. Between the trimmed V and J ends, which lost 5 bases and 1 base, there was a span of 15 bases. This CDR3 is CASSAWGRASNQPQHF. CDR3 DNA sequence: TGTGCCAGCAGCGCCTGGGGGAGGGCCAGCAATCAGCCCCAGCATTTT. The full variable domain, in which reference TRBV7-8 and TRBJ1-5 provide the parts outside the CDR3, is GAGVSQSPRYKVAKRGQDVALRCDPISGHVSLFWYQQALGQGPEFLTYFQNEAQLDKSGLPSDRFFAERPEGSVSTLKIQRTQQEDSAVYLCASSAWGRASNQPQHFGDGTRLSIL.

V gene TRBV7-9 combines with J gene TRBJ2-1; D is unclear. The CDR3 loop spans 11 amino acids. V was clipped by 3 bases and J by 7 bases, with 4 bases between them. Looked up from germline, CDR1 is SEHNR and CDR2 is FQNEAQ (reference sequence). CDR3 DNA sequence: TGTGCCAGCAGCTTCGGTAATGAGCAGTTCTTC. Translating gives CASSFGNEQFF.

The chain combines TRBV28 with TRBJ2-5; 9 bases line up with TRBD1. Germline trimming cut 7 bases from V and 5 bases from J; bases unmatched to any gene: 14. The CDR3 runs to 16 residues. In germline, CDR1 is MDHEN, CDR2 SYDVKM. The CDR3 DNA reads TGTGCCAGCACTACCCTCCCGGGACAGGGCTGGGAGACCCAGTACTTC. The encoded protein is CASTTLPGQGWETQYF.

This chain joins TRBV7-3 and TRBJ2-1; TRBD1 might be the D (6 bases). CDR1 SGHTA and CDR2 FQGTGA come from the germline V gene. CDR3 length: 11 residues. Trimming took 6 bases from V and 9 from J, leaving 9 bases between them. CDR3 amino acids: CASSTGIEQFF. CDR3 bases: TGTGCCAGCAGTACAGGGATTGAGCAGTTCTTC.

CDR3 protein: CASSRQSGTGLNEQFF. The CDR3 region has the DNA TGTGCCAGCAGCCGCCAATCCGGGACAGGGCTCAATGAGCAGTTCTTC. The V gene is TRBV3-1 (or the pseudogene TRBV3-2), the J gene TRBJ2-1; 9 nucleotides agree with TRBD1. Germline CDR1 is LGHDT and CDR2 is YNNKEL (reference sequence). The CDR3 sequence is 16 residues long. The V and J ends lost 4 bases and 6 bases, in that order; junction bases with no gene match: 10.

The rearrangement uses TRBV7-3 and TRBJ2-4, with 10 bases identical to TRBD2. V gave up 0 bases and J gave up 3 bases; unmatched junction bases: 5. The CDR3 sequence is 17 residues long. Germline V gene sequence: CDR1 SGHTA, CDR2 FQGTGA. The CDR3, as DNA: TGTGCCAGCAGCTTAACAGCGGGAGGGCCCGGCAAAAACATTCAGTACTTC. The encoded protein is CASSLTAGGPGKNIQYF. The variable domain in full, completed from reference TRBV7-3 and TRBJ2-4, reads GAGVSQTPSNKVTEKGKYVELRCDPISGHTALYWYRQSLGQGPEFLIYFQGTGAADDSGLPNDRFFAVRPEGSVSTLKIQRTERGDSAVYLCASSLTAGGPGKNIQYFGAGTRLSVL.

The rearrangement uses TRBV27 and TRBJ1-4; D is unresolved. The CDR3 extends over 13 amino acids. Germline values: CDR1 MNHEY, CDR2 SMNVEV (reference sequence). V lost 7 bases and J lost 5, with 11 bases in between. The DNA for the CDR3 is TGTGCCAGCAAGTCTCGGGGAAATGAAAAACTGTTTTTT. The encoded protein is CASKSRGNEKLFF.

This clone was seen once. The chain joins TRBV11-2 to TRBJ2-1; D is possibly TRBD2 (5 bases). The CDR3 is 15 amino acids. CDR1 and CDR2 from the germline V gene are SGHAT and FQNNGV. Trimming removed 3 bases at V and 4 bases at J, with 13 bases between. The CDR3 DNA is TGTGCCAGCAGCTTTACGGCTAGCACATACAATGAGCAGTTCTTC. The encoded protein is CASSFTASTYNEQFF.

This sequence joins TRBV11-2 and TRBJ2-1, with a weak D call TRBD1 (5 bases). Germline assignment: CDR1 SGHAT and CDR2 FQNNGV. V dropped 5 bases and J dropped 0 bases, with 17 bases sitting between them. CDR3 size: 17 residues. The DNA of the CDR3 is TGTGCCAGCAGCCCCCGAACTTGGACAAACTCCTACAATGAGCAGTTCTTC. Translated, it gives CASSPRTWTNSYNEQFF.

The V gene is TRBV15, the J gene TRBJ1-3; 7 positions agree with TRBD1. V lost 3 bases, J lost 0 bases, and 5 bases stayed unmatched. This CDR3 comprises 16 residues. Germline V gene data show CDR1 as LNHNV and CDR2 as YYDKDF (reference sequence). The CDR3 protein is CATSRRQGSSGNTIYF. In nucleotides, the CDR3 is TGTGCCACCAGCAGGCGACAGGGTAGCTCTGGAAACACCATATATTTT.

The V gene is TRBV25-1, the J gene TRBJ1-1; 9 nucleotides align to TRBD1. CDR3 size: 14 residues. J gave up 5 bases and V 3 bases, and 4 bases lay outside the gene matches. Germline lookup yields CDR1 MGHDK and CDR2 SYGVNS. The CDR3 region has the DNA TGTGCCAGCAGTGATTACAGGGGGCATACTGAAGCTTTCTTT. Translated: CASSDYRGHTEAFF.

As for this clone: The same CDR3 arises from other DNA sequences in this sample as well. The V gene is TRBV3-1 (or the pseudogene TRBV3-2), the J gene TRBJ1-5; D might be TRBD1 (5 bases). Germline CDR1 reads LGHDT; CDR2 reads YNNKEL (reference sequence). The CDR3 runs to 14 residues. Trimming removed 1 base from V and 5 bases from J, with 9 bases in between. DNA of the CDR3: TGTGCCAGCAGCCAAGCTGGAGGGGATCAGCCCCAGCATTTT. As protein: CASSQAGGDQPQHF.

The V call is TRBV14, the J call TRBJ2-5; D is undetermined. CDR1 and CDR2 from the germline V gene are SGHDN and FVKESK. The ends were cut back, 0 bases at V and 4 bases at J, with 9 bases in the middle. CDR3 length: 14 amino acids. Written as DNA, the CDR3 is TGTGCCAGCAGCCAAGACAGGTCAAGAGAGACCCAGTACTTC. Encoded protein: CASSQDRSRETQYF.

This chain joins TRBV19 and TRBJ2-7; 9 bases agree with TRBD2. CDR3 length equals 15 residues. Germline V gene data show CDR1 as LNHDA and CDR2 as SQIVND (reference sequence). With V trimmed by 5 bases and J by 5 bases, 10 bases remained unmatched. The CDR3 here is CASSLSGRGRNEQYF. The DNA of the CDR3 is TGTGCCAGTAGTCTTAGCGGGAGAGGAAGAAACGAGCAGTACTTC.

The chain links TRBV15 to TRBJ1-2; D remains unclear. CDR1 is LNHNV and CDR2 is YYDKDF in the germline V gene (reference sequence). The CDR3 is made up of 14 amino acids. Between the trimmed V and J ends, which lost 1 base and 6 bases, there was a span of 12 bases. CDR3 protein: CATSRAGIGHGYTF. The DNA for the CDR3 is TGTGCCACCAGCAGAGCCGGGATCGGGCATGGCTACACCTTC.

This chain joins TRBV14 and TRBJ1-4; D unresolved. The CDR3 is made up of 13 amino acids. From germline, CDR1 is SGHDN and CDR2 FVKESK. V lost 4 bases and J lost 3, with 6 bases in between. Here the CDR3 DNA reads TGTGCCAGCAGCCTGAACTCTAATGAAAAACTGTTTTTT. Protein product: CASSLNSNEKLFF.

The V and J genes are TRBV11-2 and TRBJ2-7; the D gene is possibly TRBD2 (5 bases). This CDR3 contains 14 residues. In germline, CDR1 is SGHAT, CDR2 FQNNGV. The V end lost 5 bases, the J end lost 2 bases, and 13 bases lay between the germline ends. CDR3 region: CASSLAGLAYEQYF. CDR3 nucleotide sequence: TGTGCCAGCAGCCTGGCCGGACTGGCCTACGAGCAGTACTTC.

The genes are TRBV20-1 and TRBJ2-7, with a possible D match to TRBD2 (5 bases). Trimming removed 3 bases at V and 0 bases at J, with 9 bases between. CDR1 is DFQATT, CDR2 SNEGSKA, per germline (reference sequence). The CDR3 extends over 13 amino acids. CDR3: CSASWLASYEQYF. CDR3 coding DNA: TGCAGTGCTAGTTGGCTAGCCTCCTACGAGCAGTACTTC.